These 23 T cell receptor beta chains share one sample of origin, sequenced in a study of type 1 regulatory T cells. TCRdb called the reads again in MiXCR, with one record for every CDR3 protein. The table records approximately 90,000 distinct CDR3 sequences, 25% to 40% of them present only once. Sequencing was done on a sample of CD4+ T cells, either the whole sample or a sorted fraction (not recorded which). The receptor set was obtained from a human donor in good health.

This clonotype was detected a few times. The chain links TRBV5-1 to TRBJ2-3; D possibly corresponds to TRBD1 (6 bases). V was shortened by 5 bases and J by 2 bases, with 12 bases between the two germline ends. The CDR3 has 14 amino acids. CDR1 is SGHRS, CDR2 YFSETQ, per germline. This chain's CDR3 is CASRVTGFTDTQYF. CDR3 coding DNA: TGCGCCAGCAGGGTCACAGGGTTCACAGATACGCAGTATTTT.

This clonotype was counted a few times. This rearrangement joins TRBV7-2 to TRBJ2-1; no reliable D call. The CDR3 is 15 residues long. From germline, CDR1 is SGHTA and CDR2 FQGNSA. V lost 3 bases and J lost 3, with 12 bases in between. CDR3 nucleotides: TGTGCCAGCAGCTTTATAGGAAACATCTACAATGAGCAGTTCTTC. Amino acid sequence: CASSFIGNIYNEQFF.

This clonotype was recorded only once. The chain recombines TRBV3-1 with TRBJ2-1, with D perhaps TRBD1 or TRBD2 (5 bases each). The CDR3 spans 18 residues. V shed 5 bases and J shed 5 bases, with 25 bases lying between them. The V gene's germline CDR1 is LGHDT and CDR2 YNNKEL (reference sequence). Written as DNA, the CDR3 is TGTGCCAGCAGCGCCCGGGACCCCCGCGAGGTTCTCGACAATGAGCAGTTCTTC. This codes for CASSARDPREVLDNEQFF.

This sequence joins TRBV27 and TRBJ1-5; D is possibly TRBD1 (6 bases). CDR3 length: 14 residues. Germline V CDR1 and CDR2: MNHEY, SMNVEV (reference sequence). V was pared by 2 bases and J by 7 bases, with 12 bases between. The DNA of the CDR3 is TGTGCCAGCAGTTTAGGGGGGCGCGGACAGCCCCAGCATTTT. Translating it yields CASSLGGRGQPQHF.

This clonotype was seen a handful of times. V and J are TRBV4-2 and TRBJ1-5; D is uncertain. The CDR3 has 16 residues. Trimming shortened V by 1 base and J by 4 bases, and 14 bases separated the two germline ends. Germline CDR1 and CDR2: LGHNA and YNFKEQ. The CDR3 sequence is CASSQGASGGNQPQHF. CDR3 bases: TGTGCCAGCAGCCAAGGTGCCTCAGGCGGGAATCAGCCCCAGCATTTT.

On this clonotype: A much more abundant neighbour one base away suggests this may be a read error. The chain combines TRBV7-2 with TRBJ1-4; D not resolved. The ends were cut back, 8 bases at V and 8 bases at J, with 18 bases in the middle. The CDR3 length is 14 residues. Germline V gives CDR1 SGHTA, CDR2 FQGNSA. The CDR3 here is CASGSDGASEKLFF. In DNA form, the CDR3 reads TGTGCCAGCGGCTCGGACGGCGCGAGCGAAAAACTGTTTTTT.

This chain connects TRBV6-2 or TRBV6-3 to TRBJ2-1; a weak D match, TRBD1 (6 bases). The CDR3 covers 15 residues. Trimming removed 5 bases at V and 0 bases at J, with 11 bases between. The V gene's germline CDR1 is MNHEY and CDR2 SVGEGT. The DNA for the CDR3 is TGTGCCAGCAGTATAGACAGGAGCTCCTACAATGAGCAGTTCTTC. Its protein is CASSIDRSSYNEQFF.

This clonotype occurred many times. The genes are TRBV7-9 and TRBJ2-7, with 9 bases that match TRBD1. Germline CDR1 and CDR2: SEHNR and FQNEAQ (reference sequence). This CDR3 contains 15 residues. The V and J ends lost 5 bases and 2 bases, in that order; junction bases with no gene match: 7. DNA for the CDR3: TGTGCCAGCAGCACCCGGGACAGGGAACCCTACGAGCAGTACTTC. Its protein is CASSTRDREPYEQYF. Together with reference TRBV7-9 and TRBJ2-7, the CDR3 gives the full variable domain: DTGVSQNPRHKITKRGQNVTFRCDPISEHNRLYWYRQTLGQGPEFLTYFQNEAQLEKSRLLSDRFSAERPKGSFSTLEIQRTEQGDSAMYLCASSTRDREPYEQYFGPGTRLTVT.

This clonotype was detected a few times. The gene calls are TRBV5-1 and TRBJ2-1, with TRBD2 matching over 11 bases. Germline lookup yields CDR1 SGHRS and CDR2 YFSETQ. The CDR3 sequence is 16 residues long. Trimming at V came to 0 bases and at J to 5 bases, leaving 4 bases not matched to a gene. CDR3 residues: CASSLELAGAHNEQFF. In DNA form, the CDR3 reads TGCGCCAGCAGCTTGGAACTAGCGGGAGCGCACAATGAGCAGTTCTTC.

The rearrangement joins TRBV28 to TRBJ2-1, with 14 bases lining up with TRBD2. This CDR3 region has 16 residues. The junction had 5 bases not matched to a gene; V was cut back by 2 bases and J by 8 bases. Germline loops: CDR1 MDHEN, CDR2 SYDVKM. The DNA of the CDR3 is TGTGCCAGCAGTTTACCGGGACTAGCGGGAGTTGATGAGCAGTTCTTC. Translation: CASSLPGLAGVDEQFF. The full variable domain, completed using reference TRBV28 and TRBJ2-1, is DVKVTQSSRYLVKRTGEKVFLECVQDMDHENMFWYRQDPGLGLRLIYFSYDVKMKEKGDIPEGYSVSREKKERFSLILESASTNQTSMYLCASSLPGLAGVDEQFFGPGTRLTVL.

The V call is TRBV27, the J call TRBJ2-7, with 13 bases aligning to TRBD2. V trimming: 4 bases; J trimming: 5 bases; junction bases outside the gene matches: 5. The germline gives CDR1 MNHEY, CDR2 SMNVEV (reference sequence). CDR3 length: 15 amino acids. DNA for the CDR3: TGTGCCAGCAGTTGGGGACTAGCGGGGAGGAACGAGCAGTACTTC. It codes for CASSWGLAGRNEQYF.

This clonotype has a handful of counts. The rearrangement links TRBV7-2 to TRBJ2-7; 10 nucleotides line up with TRBD2. The CDR3 length is 15 residues. The V gene end was trimmed by 4 bases and the J gene end by 3 bases; junction bases not matched to a gene: 6. Germline V gene sequence: CDR1 SGHTA, CDR2 FQGNSA. The CDR3 sequence: CASSSSGSVFYEQYF. CDR3 DNA: TGTGCCAGCAGCTCTAGCGGGAGTGTTTTCTACGAGCAGTACTTC.

A few counts support this clonotype. The chain is built from TRBV15 and TRBJ2-4; 11 bases line up with TRBD1. The V and J ends lost 1 base and 7 bases, in that order; junction bases with no gene match: 3. The CDR3 is 15 residues long. The germline gives CDR1 LNHNV, CDR2 YYDKDF (reference sequence). The CDR3 loop reads CATSRGTGGMNIQYF. The CDR3, as DNA: TGTGCCACCAGCAGAGGGACAGGGGGCATGAACATTCAGTACTTC.

The chain recombines TRBV7-2 with TRBJ2-3; 8 bases fit TRBD2. The CDR3 is made up of 16 amino acids. Trimming removed 1 base from V and 3 bases from J; junction bases left unmatched: 6. Germline V gives CDR1 SGHTA, CDR2 FQGNSA. CDR3 loop: CASSLGGSGMTDTQYF. The CDR3 DNA follows: TGTGCCAGCAGCTTAGGAGGTAGCGGGATGACAGATACGCAGTATTTT.

V gene TRBV20-1 combines with J gene TRBJ2-7; 7 nucleotides agree with TRBD1. Trimming took 4 bases from V and 5 from J; bases not matched to a gene: 8. The CDR3 length is 13 residues. Germline values: CDR1 DFQATT, CDR2 SNEGSKA (reference sequence). As DNA, the CDR3 is TGCAGTGCTATTTCTGACAGGGCCAACGAGCAGTACTTC. Translated, it gives CSAISDRANEQYF.

This clonotype has a handful of counts. The V and J genes are TRBV11-2 and TRBJ1-1; no reliable D call. This CDR3 is built from 12 residues. Trimming cost V 5 bases and J 12 bases, with 16 bases left between them. Germline V gene sequence: CDR1 SGHAT, CDR2 FQNNGV. CDR3 coding DNA: TGTGCCAGCAGCCTTGGAACTGGGAGGACTTTCTTT. Residues: CASSLGTGRTFF.

This chain uses TRBV28 with TRBJ2-6, with 7 bases matching TRBD1. Germline CDR1 reads MDHEN; CDR2 reads SYDVKM. The trim removed 3 bases at V and 1 base at J, leaving 9 bases unmatched. The CDR3 totals 18 residues. CDR3 sequence reads: CASSFLTGLGSGANVLTF. The CDR3 nucleotides are TGTGCCAGCAGTTTCCTGACAGGGTTAGGGTCTGGGGCCAACGTCCTGACTTTC.

This clonotype was counted a few times. This chain links TRBV7-2 with TRBJ1-2, with D possibly matching TRBD1 (6 bases). The germline gives CDR1 SGHTA, CDR2 FQGNSA. This CDR3 contains 12 residues. The V and J ends lost 6 bases and 5 bases respectively, with 10 bases between them. The CDR3 spells CASSSGAYGYTF. The DNA of the CDR3 is TGTGCCAGCAGTTCAGGGGCGTATGGCTACACCTTC.

The chain has TRBV27 and TRBJ1-5, with TRBD1 as a possible D gene (5 bases). Germline V CDR1 and CDR2: MNHEY, SMNVEV (reference sequence). Trimming left V 6 bases short and J 11 bases short, with 17 bases between. The CDR3 length is 13 residues. The CDR3 sequence is CASSRNRGLTQHF. CDR3 coding DNA: TGTGCCAGCAGCCGAAATAGGGGACTCACCCAGCATTTT.

The chain joins TRBV27 to TRBJ2-6, with D possibly being TRBD2 (5 bases). The germline V and J ends were trimmed by 5 bases and 0 bases, with 11 bases remaining between them. This CDR3 comprises 16 residues. CDR1 and CDR2 from the germline V gene are MNHEY and SMNVEV (reference sequence). The CDR3 bases are TGTGCCAGCAGTCAGCTAGCAAGCTCTGGGGCCAACGTCCTGACTTTC. Translated: CASSQLASSGANVLTF.

This chain links TRBV24-1 with TRBJ2-3, with D uncertain. The germline CDR1 and CDR2 sequences are KGHDR and SFDVKD. Trimming cost V 10 bases and J 2 bases, with 6 bases left between them. CDR3 size: 11 residues. The CDR3 sequence is CATQSTDTQYF. The CDR3 nucleotides read TGTGCCACGCAGTCCACAGATACGCAGTATTTT.

The V and J genes are TRBV20-1 and TRBJ2-1; the match to TRBD2 covers 8 bases. V lost 6 bases, J lost 6 bases, and 10 bases stayed unmatched. CDR3 size: 14 residues. Germline CDR1 and CDR2: DFQATT and SNEGSKA (reference sequence). DNA for the CDR3: TGCAGTGCGACTCGGGAGGGCCCCCTCAATGAGCAGTTCTTC. Its translation is CSATREGPLNEQFF.

The chain links TRBV5-5 to TRBJ2-5; 8 bases map to TRBD1. The CDR3 runs 15 residues. Germline V gene lookup returns CDR1 SGHKS and CDR2 YYEKEE (reference sequence). V was pared by 4 bases and J by 3 bases, with 8 bases of the junction left unmatched. The CDR3 loop is CASSPGTGVKETQYF. The CDR3 nucleotides are TGTGCCAGCAGCCCTGGGACAGGTGTAAAAGAGACCCAGTACTTC.